This T cell receptor beta chain was retrieved from a study of read filtering for tumor transcriptome and immune sequencing. This clonotype was recorded many times. Its antigen remains unidentified. From approximately 400 ng of RNA, a library with molecular barcoded alpha/delta and beta/gamma adaptors was made. TCRdb re-derived calls from the reads in MiXCR, one entry per CDR3 protein. The sample carries roughly 130,000 distinct CDR3 sequences, over 10% recorded once. Findings of the study overall: Compared with RNA-seq, IR-seq gave much higher clonotype depth and reliability. In IR-seq, single-read clonotypes were about 80% of clonotypes but approximately 3.2% of reads.

Germline V gene lookup returns CDR1 SGHAT and CDR2 FQNNGV. The V segment lost 0 bases and the J segment 2 bases; nucleotides outside the gene matches: 4. The CDR3 extends over 15 amino acids. The chain recombines TRBV11-2 with TRBJ2-7; 7 bases line up with TRBD2. The sequencing sample was made of a population of CD138-negative cells sorted from bone marrow. The clonotype originates from a donor at least 40 years old with multiple myeloma. The DNA of the CDR3 is TGTGCCAGCAGCTTAGAACGGGGGAGGGCCTACGAGCAGTACTTC. The encoded protein is CASSLERGRAYEQYF.